The T cell receptor (beta chain) described here comes from a study of control samples from healthy donors and cancer patients. Profiled with immunoSEQ multiplex PCR; TCRdb holds only in-frame clones, not every one. The table includes 130,000 to 150,000 clones, approximately 91% detected once. V gave up 5 bases and J gave up 6 bases; unmatched junction bases: 10. The CDR3 covers 15 residues. Germline-derived CDR1 and CDR2 are MNHEY and SMNVEV (reference sequence). The sequence came from a man aged 25 to 40 in good health. Sequenced sample: blood. V usage is TRBV27 and J usage is TRBJ1-1; 9 bases are shared with TRBD1. CDR3 DNA sequence: TGTGCCAGCAGTAACGGGGACAGGGTAGACGCTGAAGCTTTCTTT. It encodes CASSNGDRVDAEAFF.